This TCR beta chain was captured in a study of graft-versus-host responses after intestinal transplantation. The CDR3 runs 15 residues. V dropped 2 bases and J dropped 6 bases, with 14 bases sitting between them. CDR1 MNHNY and CDR2 SVGAGI come from the germline V gene (reference sequence). Comments on this clone: Its specificity is not known.

Points from the study as a whole: Circulating GvH clone levels at their peak were associated with HvG declines (early post-transplant).

Using immunoSEQ multiplex PCR, the repertoire was profiled, and TCRdb retains in-frame clones only, with some absent. The sample includes tens of thousands of clones, 94% seen only once; the top ten take 0.53%. The rearrangement uses TRBV6-6 and TRBJ2-1; no clear D. The clonotype originates from a human donor who received an intestinal transplant. The sequences come from unstimulated CD8+ T cells sorted from spleen or lymph node cells, collected before intestinal transplant. CDR3 sequence (DNA): TGTGCCAGCAGTTACCCGGGTCGGATGGTCAATGAGCAGTTCTTC. Its protein is CASSYPGRMVNEQFF.